These 18 T cell receptor beta chains were all obtained from the same sample, sequenced in a study of blood T cell repertoires in COVID-19. Sequencing used immunoSEQ multiplex PCR; TCRdb keeps in-frame clones, though not all of them. Here the sample spans 250,000 to 350,000 clones, nearly 90% being singletons. The sample was PBMCs or T cells enriched from blood (not recorded which). These receptors all come from a woman in her thirties who had recovered from COVID-19.

The genes are TRBV4-2 and TRBJ1-2; D is possibly TRBD1 (6 bases). CDR3 size: 17 residues. V lost 0 bases and J lost 4, with 18 bases in between. Per the germline V gene, CDR1 is LGHNA and CDR2 is YNFKEQ. DNA for the CDR3: TGTGCCAGCAGCCAAGAGAGCCAGGACAGCCACTTCTATGGCTACACCTTC. This encodes CASSQESQDSHFYGYTF.

This clone occurred many times. The chain uses TRBV30 and TRBJ1-2, with 10 nucleotides matching TRBD1. The V segment lost 3 bases and the J segment 8 bases; nucleotides outside the gene matches: 6. The CDR3 covers 13 residues. Germline V gene sequence: CDR1 GTSNPN, CDR2 SVGIG (reference sequence). CDR3 nucleotide sequence: TGTGCCTGGAGGCTCCGGGACAGGGGCGGCTACACCTTC. Translated, it gives CAWRLRDRGGYTF.

This clone was counted between two and nine times. V gene TRBV18 combines with J gene TRBJ1-1, with D maybe TRBD1 (5 bases). The V and J ends lost 3 bases and 1 base respectively, with 12 bases between them. CDR3 length: 15 residues. Germline V lookup: CDR1 KGHSH, CDR2 LQKENI. The CDR3 region is CASSPTRRANTEAFF. CDR3 bases: TGTGCCAGCTCACCCACCCGCAGGGCGAACACTGAAGCTTTCTTT.

The V call is TRBV6-5, the J call TRBJ1-3; 7 bases are a match to TRBD1. This CDR3 has 14 amino acids. The V gene's germline CDR1 is MNHEY and CDR2 SVGAGI. Germline trimming cut 6 bases from V and 0 bases from J; bases unmatched to any gene: 2. CDR3 region: CASSRDSSGNTIYF. As DNA, the CDR3 is TGTGCCAGCAGCAGGGACAGCTCTGGAAACACCATATATTTT.

The rearrangement uses TRBV6-2 or TRBV6-3 and TRBJ2-7, with D possibly matching TRBD2 (5 bases). V dropped 4 bases and J dropped 3 bases, with 10 bases sitting between them. This CDR3 region has 13 residues. Looked up from germline, CDR1 is MNHEY and CDR2 is SVGEGT. The CDR3 sequence is CASSSGSLYEQYF. Written as DNA, the CDR3 is TGTGCCAGCAGTTCGGGGTCCCTCTACGAGCAGTACTTC.

The gene calls are TRBV6-6 and TRBJ1-2; D perhaps matches TRBD1 (6 bases). Germline CDR1 is MNHNY and CDR2 is SVGAGI (reference sequence). V was pared by 5 bases and J by 2 bases, with 12 bases between. CDR3 length: 14 amino acids. CDR3 nucleotide sequence: TGTGCCAGCAGTCCTATGGACAGAAACTATGGCTACACCTTC. As protein: CASSPMDRNYGYTF.

V and J are TRBV12-3 or TRBV12-4 and TRBJ1-1; possibly TRBD1 for D (5 bases). The CDR3 has 13 amino acids. V lost 6 bases and J 3 bases, leaving 11 bases between the germline ends. This CDR3 is CASSRAGHTEAFF. For the CDR3, the DNA is TGTGCCAGCAGCCGCGCGGGGCACACTGAAGCTTTCTTT.

The chain joins TRBV9 to TRBJ1-2; 8 nucleotides line up with TRBD1. Germline CDR1 is SGDLS and CDR2 is YYNGEE. V shed 4 bases and J 3 bases; nucleotides not matched to a gene: 8. This CDR3 is 15 amino acids long. CDR3 region: CASSPRRQGYYGYTF. CDR3 sequence (DNA): TGTGCCAGCAGCCCCCGTAGACAGGGGTACTATGGCTACACCTTC.

This clone has only a few counts. The chain carries TRBV7-8 and TRBJ1-1; a weak D match, TRBD1 (5 bases). The CDR3 is 11 amino acids. V lost 1 base to trimming and J lost 8 bases, with 5 bases between them. The germline gives CDR1 SGHVS, CDR2 FQNEAQ. The CDR3 DNA reads TGTGCCAGCAGCTTAGGGACAGAAGCTTTCTTT. It translates to CASSLGTEAFF. Full variable domain (remainder filled in from reference TRBV7-8 and TRBJ1-1): GAGVSQSPRYKVAKRGQDVALRCDPISGHVSLFWYQQALGQGPEFLTYFQNEAQLDKSGLPSDRFFAERPEGSVSTLKIQRTQQEDSAVYLCASSLGTEAFFGQGTRLTVV.

The chain is built from TRBV9 and TRBJ1-2; D possibly corresponds to TRBD1 (5 bases). The CDR3 consists of 13 residues. CDR1 and CDR2 from the germline V gene are SGDLS and YYNGEE. Trimming cost V 4 bases and J 8 bases, with 15 bases left between them. DNA for the CDR3: TGTGCCAGCAGCCTGACAGTTACGGACGGCTACACCTTC. Its translation is CASSLTVTDGYTF.

The chain recombines TRBV6-1 with TRBJ2-1; 7 bases align to TRBD1. Germline V gene data show CDR1 as MNHNS and CDR2 as SASEGT. This CDR3 contains 14 residues. Trimming removed 0 bases from V and 9 bases from J; junction bases left unmatched: 5. Written as DNA, the CDR3 is TGTGCCAGCAGTGAAGCGACAGGGACGGGTGAGCAGTTCTTC. Amino acid sequence: CASSEATGTGEQFF.

The chain carries TRBV4-1 and TRBJ2-7; D remains unclear. CDR3 length equals 14 residues. Per germline, CDR1 MGHRA and CDR2 YSYEKL. Trimming left V 0 bases short and J 2 bases short, with 8 bases between. The CDR3 DNA reads TGCGCCAGCAGCCAAGATCTTGTAGCCTACGAGCAGTACTTC. It translates to CASSQDLVAYEQYF.

This chain connects TRBV7-9 to TRBJ1-3; no reliable D call. The germline V and J ends were trimmed by 5 bases and 0 bases, with 8 bases remaining between them. This CDR3 contains 14 residues. CDR1 SEHNR and CDR2 FQNEAQ come from the germline V gene (reference sequence). This chain's CDR3 is CASSGVFSGNTIYF. The CDR3 DNA reads TGTGCCAGCAGCGGAGTGTTCTCTGGAAACACCATATATTTT.

This clone was recorded only once. The genes are TRBV6-5 and TRBJ1-2; D is perhaps TRBD1 (5 bases). This CDR3 comprises 16 residues. V lost 4 bases and J lost 1, with 16 bases in between. CDR1 MNHEY and CDR2 SVGAGI come from the germline V gene. The CDR3, as DNA: TGTGCCAGCAGTTCACCGATAGGCAGGGATAACTATGGCTACACCTTC. This translates into CASSSPIGRDNYGYTF.

CDR3 DNA: TGTGCCAGCAGCCTCACAGGGGCATTTACAGAGACCCAGTACTTC. This translates into CASSLTGAFTETQYF. The V call is TRBV7-9, the J call TRBJ2-5, with 7 bases that match TRBD1. CDR3 length equals 15 residues. Germline assignment: CDR1 SEHNR and CDR2 FQNEAQ (reference sequence). V was clipped by 5 bases and J by 4 bases; unmatched bases: 10.

This sequence joins TRBV15 and TRBJ1-4; 8 bases match TRBD1. CDR1 is LNHNV and CDR2 is YYDKDF in the germline V gene (reference sequence). The CDR3 spans 14 residues. J gave up 6 bases and V 2 bases, and 2 bases lay outside the gene matches. The CDR3 protein is CATSRHRGDEKLFF. CDR3 DNA sequence: TGTGCCACCAGCAGACACAGGGGGGATGAAAAACTGTTTTTT.

This chain joins TRBV30 and TRBJ1-1; D is perhaps TRBD1 (5 bases). CDR3 size: 14 residues. Trimming left V 4 bases short and J 11 bases short, with 23 bases between. Germline lookup yields CDR1 GTSNPN and CDR2 SVGIG (reference sequence). The CDR3 DNA reads as TGTGCCTGGATTGTCAGAAGGTCAGGGCTAGGGGCTTTCTTT. Its protein product is CAWIVRRSGLGAFF.

The V and J genes are TRBV6-4 and TRBJ2-3, with 8 bases that match TRBD1. Germline V gene lookup returns CDR1 MRHNA and CDR2 SNTAGT. CDR3 length: 17 amino acids. V shed 4 bases and J 1 base; nucleotides not matched to a gene: 10. The CDR3 reads CASSGSAGGAGTDTQYF. As DNA, the CDR3 is TGTGCCAGCAGTGGCTCGGCAGGGGGCGCGGGCACAGATACGCAGTATTTT.